Shown below are 11 T cell receptor beta chains from a single sample sequenced in a study of T cell repertoires in cytomegalovirus infection. The antigens for these receptors are not known. TCRdb redid the calling of the reads with MiXCR, one entry per CDR3 protein. The table shows 550,000 to 700,000 distinct CDR3 sequences, with approximately 40% occurring only once. The sequencing here drew on cultured PBMCs, taken from culture after CMV antigen stimulation. These receptors all come from a human donor in good health (CMV status not recorded). Some clones in this sample may be carry-over from other donors' samples.

This chain joins TRBV29-1 and TRBJ2-5; possibly TRBD2 for D (5 bases). The CDR3 runs to 13 residues. V was clipped by 4 bases and J by 5 bases, with 14 bases between them. CDR1 and CDR2 (germline): SQVTM, ANQGSEA. This CDR3 reads CSVGIPGGETQYF. Written as DNA, the CDR3 is TGCAGCGTTGGGATACCGGGCGGGGAGACCCAGTACTTC.

This clonotype was counted ten times or more. The rearrangement joins TRBV7-2 to TRBJ1-4; D remains unclear. CDR1 and CDR2 from the germline V gene are SGHTA and FQGNSA. With 2 bases removed from V and 0 bases from J, the gap between germline ends came to 7 bases. CDR3 length: 15 amino acids. The chain's CDR3 is CASSLLFATNEKLFF. As DNA, the CDR3 is TGTGCCAGCAGCTTATTATTCGCAACTAATGAAAAACTGTTTTTT. The variable domain in full, with the rest retrieved from reference TRBV7-2 and TRBJ1-4, is GAGVSQSPSNKVTEKGKDVELRCDPISGHTALYWYRQSLGQGLEFLIYFQGNSAPDKSGLPSDRFSAERTGGSVSTLTIQRTQQEDSAVYLCASSLLFATNEKLFFGSGTQLSVL.

This clonotype was seen many times. This chain links TRBV7-2 with TRBJ2-7; possible D gene TRBD2, 6 bases. CDR1 is SGHTA, CDR2 FQGNSA, per germline. V lost 2 bases and J 2 bases, leaving 16 bases between the germline ends. This CDR3 has 16 amino acids. In nucleotides, the CDR3 is TGTGCCAGCAGCTTAACGGCGGGGCCTACTCCCTACGAGCAGTACTTC. Protein sequence: CASSLTAGPTPYEQYF.

The table lists this clonotype with a few counts. The chain couples TRBV7-9 to TRBJ2-7; the D call may be TRBD1 or TRBD2 (7 bases each). The CDR3 covers 18 residues. CDR1 SEHNR and CDR2 FQNEAQ come from the germline V gene (reference sequence). Deletions cut 5 bases from V and 4 bases from J, with 27 bases between. The DNA for the CDR3 is TGTGCCAGCAGCCCGAGGGGACCAAGGGAGGGGGCGCTGTACGAGCAGTACTTC. Amino acid sequence: CASSPRGPREGALYEQYF.

The chain carries TRBV4-2 and TRBJ2-3, with 9 bases fitting TRBD2. Germline assignment: CDR1 LGHNA and CDR2 YNFKEQ. The CDR3 loop spans 18 amino acids. Trimming removed 0 bases from V and 7 bases from J; junction bases left unmatched: 14. DNA of the CDR3: TGTGCCAGCAGCCAAGATCCGAGGGGCGGGAGGGCCGACCATACGCAGTATTTT. This translates into CASSQDPRGGRADHTQYF.

This clonotype was seen a few times. V gene TRBV11-2 combines with J gene TRBJ2-3; D unresolved. Trimming removed 5 bases from V and 2 bases from J, with 14 bases in between. Germline lookup yields CDR1 SGHAT and CDR2 FQNNGV. The CDR3 extends over 15 amino acids. CDR3 amino acids: CASSASPYNTDTQYF. CDR3 DNA sequence: TGTGCCAGCAGCGCCTCCCCGTACAACACAGATACGCAGTATTTT. Variable domain in full (rest from reference TRBV11-2 and TRBJ2-3): EAGVAQSPRYKIIEKRQSVAFWCNPISGHATLYWYQQILGQGPKLLIQFQNNGVVDDSQLPKDRFSAERLKGVDSTLKIQPAKLEDSAVYLCASSASPYNTDTQYFGPGTRLTVL.

Concerning this clonotype itself: Being one base from a much bigger clone, this may be a read error. V and J are TRBV7-2 and TRBJ2-7; possible D gene TRBD1, 5 bases. In germline, CDR1 is SGHTA, CDR2 FQGNSA. V gave up 5 bases and J gave up 5 bases, with 16 bases separating them. CDR3 size: 14 residues. The CDR3 nucleotides are TGTGCCAGCAGCCCCGAGGACATTTCCCACGAGCAGTACTTC. Amino acids: CASSPEDISHEQYF.

This clonotype came up many times. The V gene is TRBV7-2, the J gene TRBJ1-1; 7 nucleotides line up with TRBD1. Germline values: CDR1 SGHTA, CDR2 FQGNSA. CDR3 length equals 14 residues. V shed 4 bases, J shed 0 bases, and the junction held 2 bases outside the gene matches. CDR3 nucleotides: TGTGCCAGCAGCTCGGGACAGTTGAACACTGAAGCTTTCTTT. It is translated as CASSSGQLNTEAFF.

The J gene is TRBJ1-1, the V gene TRBV7-8; 9 nucleotides align to TRBD1. Per the germline V gene, CDR1 is SGHVS and CDR2 is FQNEAQ. J was trimmed by 4 bases and V by 5 bases; bases with no gene match: 8. The CDR3 sequence is 15 residues long. CDR3 sequence reads: CASSPYGQGSTEAFF. The CDR3 DNA reads TGTGCCAGCAGCCCCTACGGACAGGGGAGCACTGAAGCTTTCTTT. Looking up the rest from reference TRBV7-8 and TRBJ1-1 gives the full variable domain: GAGVSQSPRYKVAKRGQDVALRCDPISGHVSLFWYQQALGQGPEFLTYFQNEAQLDKSGLPSDRFFAERPEGSVSTLKIQRTQQEDSAVYLCASSPYGQGSTEAFFGQGTRLTVV.

This chain joins TRBV20-1 and TRBJ2-3; TRBD2 is a possible D gene (6 bases). V shed 3 bases and J shed 6 bases, with 16 bases lying between them. Germline V gene sequence: CDR1 DFQATT, CDR2 SNEGSKA (reference sequence). The CDR3 is 14 amino acids. The CDR3 DNA is TGCAGTGCTAGTAGAGGAGGGGATACGGATACGCAGTATTTT. This translates into CSASRGGDTDTQYF.

A single count supports this clonotype. The rearrangement joins TRBV7-2 to TRBJ2-7; the D gene is possibly TRBD2 (6 bases). The germline V gene encodes CDR1 SGHTA and CDR2 FQGNSA. With 2 bases removed from V and 2 bases from J, the gap between germline ends came to 13 bases. The CDR3 sequence is 15 residues long. The CDR3 DNA reads TGTGCCAGCAGCTTACGTTTTGGGAGGACCTACGAGCAGTACTTC. Translation: CASSLRFGRTYEQYF.